One and the same sample provided the 27 T cell receptor beta chains below, sequenced in a study of CD8 T cells in ankylosing spondylitis. TCRdb re-analysed the 5' RACE reads in MiXCR, keeping a single row per CDR3 protein. The sample holds about 130,000 distinct CDR3 sequences, about an eighth seen once. Sequenced input: blood, either unsorted or a sorted T cell fraction (not recorded which). The receptors were gathered from a female donor with ankylosing spondylitis or in good health (not recorded which).

This clonotype has ten or more counts. The chain has TRBV7-2 and TRBJ2-7, with D possibly called TRBD1 or TRBD2 (5 bases each). The CDR3 extends over 17 amino acids. The V gene lost 0 bases and the J gene lost 3 bases, with 18 bases spanning the gap. The germline V gene encodes CDR1 SGHTA and CDR2 FQGNSA. The CDR3 loop reads CASSLALGPKLIYEQYF. As DNA, the CDR3 is TGTGCCAGCAGCTTAGCGTTGGGACCGAAATTAATCTACGAGCAGTACTTC.

This clonotype was seen at least ten times. The chain combines TRBV7-2 with TRBJ2-7, with TRBD2 identical over 11 bases. J was trimmed by 3 bases and V by 3 bases; bases with no gene match: 4. CDR1 and CDR2 (germline): SGHTA, FQGNSA. The CDR3 spans 15 residues. The CDR3 DNA reads as TGTGCCAGCAGCTTTCTAGCGGGAGGAATCTACGAGCAGTACTTC. It specifies CASSFLAGGIYEQYF. The whole variable domain, remainder taken from reference TRBV7-2 and TRBJ2-7, is GAGVSQSPSNKVTEKGKDVELRCDPISGHTALYWYRQSLGQGLEFLIYFQGNSAPDKSGLPSDRFSAERTGGSVSTLTIQRTQQEDSAVYLCASSFLAGGIYEQYFGPGTRLTVT.

Ten or more counts support this clonotype. J is TRBJ2-1 and V is TRBV5-1; 7 nucleotides agree with TRBD2. The J segment lost 3 bases and the V segment lost 1 base, leaving 4 bases of the junction unmatched. CDR1 SGHRS and CDR2 YFSETQ come from the germline V gene. This CDR3 comprises 15 residues. This chain's CDR3 is CASSLRLAVYNEQFF. The CDR3 DNA sequence: TGCGCCAGCAGCTTGAGGCTAGCGGTCTACAATGAGCAGTTCTTC.

The chain carries TRBV30 and TRBJ2-2; 9 nucleotides match TRBD1. The ends lost 6 bases at V and 2 bases at J; junction bases unmatched: 4. Looked up from germline, CDR1 is GTSNPN and CDR2 is SVGIG (reference sequence). This CDR3 comprises 14 residues. The CDR3 bases are TGTGCCTGTCGGACAGGGGTCAACACCGGGGAGCTGTTTTTT. This encodes CACRTGVNTGELFF.

This clonotype was counted at least ten times. The rearrangement joins TRBV20-1 to TRBJ2-1; 11 bases map to TRBD2. V shed 6 bases and J 12 bases; nucleotides not matched to a gene: 10. This CDR3 spans 13 amino acids. The germline CDR1 and CDR2 sequences are DFQATT and SNEGSKA (reference sequence). CDR3 protein: CSAKLAGAFVQFF. The DNA of the CDR3 is TGCAGTGCCAAACTAGCGGGGGCCTTTGTGCAGTTCTTC.

This clonotype came up many times. The rearrangement links TRBV5-1 to TRBJ2-4, with D perhaps TRBD2 (5 bases). The CDR3 sequence is 16 residues long. V lost 2 bases to trimming and J lost 6 bases, with 18 bases between them. Germline V CDR1 and CDR2: SGHRS, YFSETQ. The CDR3 bases are TGCGCCAGCAGCTTAGAAGGGAGTTCGGGTGGAAACATTCAGTACTTC. The encoded protein is CASSLEGSSGGNIQYF.

This clonotype was counted at least ten times. V usage is TRBV11-2 and J usage is TRBJ2-1; TRBD2 matches 10 bases. There are 20 residues in the CDR3. Germline CDR1 and CDR2: SGHAT and FQNNGV. V lost 5 bases, J lost 2 bases, and 18 bases stayed unmatched. The CDR3: CASSGLEGQKTSGTYNEQFF. CDR3 bases: TGTGCCAGCAGCGGCCTTGAAGGACAGAAAACTAGCGGGACCTACAATGAGCAGTTCTTC.

This clonotype was observed at least ten times. This sequence joins TRBV7-9 and TRBJ1-3; tentatively, D is TRBD1 (6 bases). V was trimmed by 5 bases and J by 6 bases, leaving 14 bases between them. Germline V gives CDR1 SEHNR, CDR2 FQNEAQ (reference sequence). The CDR3 runs to 14 residues. The CDR3 is CASSPSGQANTIYF. CDR3 coding DNA: TGTGCCAGCAGCCCATCGGGACAAGCAAACACCATATATTTT.

This clonotype was observed a handful of times. A clone one base away is much larger, so this may be a read error. This chain uses TRBV9 with TRBJ1-2; D not resolved. The CDR3 loop spans 14 amino acids. Germline values: CDR1 SGDLS, CDR2 YYNGEE. This CDR3 reads CASSVGTQSYGDTF. CDR3 coding DNA: TGTGCCAGCAGCGTAGGTACTCAATCCTATGGCGACACCTTC.

The sample holds many counts of this clonotype. CDR3 DNA sequence: TGTGCCAGCAGTTCCGCCACAGGGGTGACAAACACCATATATTTT. This gives the protein CASSSATGVTNTIYF. The rearrangement links TRBV6-5 to TRBJ1-3, with TRBD1 identical over 7 bases. Germline loops: CDR1 MNHEY, CDR2 SVGAGI. The J segment lost 6 bases and the V segment lost 4 bases, leaving 9 bases of the junction unmatched. This CDR3 region has 15 residues.

This clonotype has a count of ten or more. This chain's CDR3 is CASSFKSNYGYTF. In DNA form, the CDR3 reads TGTGCCAGCAGTTTCAAAAGTAACTATGGCTACACCTTC. The V call is TRBV27, the J call TRBJ1-2; D gene uncertain. Trimming shortened V by 3 bases and J by 1 base, and 6 bases separated the two germline ends. The length of the CDR3 is 13 residues. Germline V gene sequence: CDR1 MNHEY, CDR2 SMNVEV (reference sequence).

A remark on this clonotype: A much larger clone differs by one base, so this may be a read error. The chain combines TRBV7-9 with TRBJ2-7; 10 nucleotides match TRBD2. Germline V gene lookup returns CDR1 SEHNR and CDR2 FQNEAQ (reference sequence). The CDR3 is made up of 15 amino acids. In DNA form, the CDR3 reads TGTACCAGCAGCTTACTAGCGGGAACCCACTACGAGCAGTACTTC. The encoded protein is CTSSLLAGTHYEQYF.

At least ten counts were recorded for this clonotype. The genes are TRBV14 and TRBJ1-2; 9 nucleotides line up with TRBD1. This CDR3 spans 15 amino acids. CDR1 and CDR2 from the germline V gene are SGHDN and FVKESK. Trimming took 2 bases from V and 10 from J; bases not matched to a gene: 11. In DNA, the CDR3 is TGTGCCAGCAGCCAATCCGGGACAGGGTCTATAACCTACACCTTC. Protein product: CASSQSGTGSITYTF. Based on the CDR3 plus reference TRBV14 and TRBJ1-2, the full variable domain is EAGVTQFPSHSVIEKGQTVTLRCDPISGHDNLYWYRRVMGKEIKFLLHFVKESKQDESGMPNNRFLAERTGGTYSTLKVQPAELEDSGVYFCASSQSGTGSITYTFGSGTRLTVV.

This clonotype appeared many times. This chain joins TRBV27 and TRBJ1-5; the D is unclear. Trimming removed 5 bases at V and 2 bases at J, with 19 bases between. Germline V gene sequence: CDR1 MNHEY, CDR2 SMNVEV (reference sequence). The CDR3 sequence is 17 residues long. The CDR3 region has the DNA TGTGCCAGCAGTCCAAGAGGCACGGGGTATGGCAATCAGCCCCAGCATTTT. This sequence encodes CASSPRGTGYGNQPQHF.

This clonotype was found many times. The chain recombines TRBV28 with TRBJ1-5; no clear D. The CDR3 is 14 residues long. Germline values: CDR1 MDHEN, CDR2 SYDVKM. V gave up 2 bases and J gave up 7 bases, with 12 bases separating them. CDR3 DNA sequence: TGTGCCAGCAGTTTAGGGATCCTCCGCCAGCCCCAGCATTTT. As protein: CASSLGILRQPQHF. Using reference TRBV28 and TRBJ1-5 for the parts outside the CDR3, the full variable domain is DVKVTQSSRYLVKRTGEKVFLECVQDMDHENMFWYRQDPGLGLRLIYFSYDVKMKEKGDIPEGYSVSREKKERFSLILESASTNQTSMYLCASSLGILRQPQHFGDGTRLSIL.

Comments on this clonotype: This may be a read error: a much more frequent sequence differs by one nucleotide. The chain uses TRBV6-1 and TRBJ2-1, with D possibly TRBD2 on 5 matching bases. V was pared by 2 bases and J by 9 bases, with 5 bases between. The CDR3 has 11 residues. Germline lookup yields CDR1 MNHNS and CDR2 SASEGT. The CDR3 spells CASSESGEQFF. In DNA form, the CDR3 reads TGTGCCAGCAGTGAAAGCGGTGAGCAGTTCTTC.

With regard to this clonotype: A much larger clone lies a single base off, so this may be a read error. The chain links TRBV7-2 to TRBJ2-3; 8 bases are shared with TRBD2. The ends lost 2 bases at V and 0 bases at J; junction bases unmatched: 1. Germline V gives CDR1 SGHTA, CDR2 FQGNSA. This CDR3 contains 15 residues. CDR3 DNA sequence: TGTGCCAGCAGCTTATCTAGCGGGAGCACAGATACGCAGTATTTT. Amino acids: CASSLSSGSTDTQYF.

This clonotype was counted many times. This chain uses TRBV10-3 with TRBJ2-1; D perhaps matches TRBD2 (6 bases). CDR3 length: 14 residues. With 10 bases removed from V and 6 bases from J, the gap between germline ends came to 19 bases. Germline V CDR1 and CDR2: ENHRY, SYGVKD. In DNA, the CDR3 is TGTGCCACCAAGCCGGGACTCCTGGGCAATGAGCAGTTCTTC. Protein: CATKPGLLGNEQFF.

This clonotype has at least ten counts. The CDR3 DNA reads TGTGCCAGTAGTATATCGAGGTCGGGGTACAATGAGCAGTTCTTC. It specifies CASSISRSGYNEQFF. The chain employs TRBV19 and TRBJ2-1, with a possible D match to TRBD2 (5 bases). Trimming pared 2 bases from V and 4 bases from J, leaving 12 bases between. This CDR3 spans 15 amino acids. Looked up from germline, CDR1 is LNHDA and CDR2 is SQIVND (reference sequence).

This clonotype has at least ten counts. V and J are TRBV5-5 and TRBJ1-2, with no clear D. The CDR3 has 15 amino acids. The germline V gene has CDR1 SGHKS and CDR2 YYEKEE (reference sequence). Trimming cost V 4 bases and J 3 bases, with 16 bases left between them. CDR3 sequence reads: CASSRYPSADYGYTF. As DNA, the CDR3 is TGTGCCAGCAGCCGCTACCCCTCGGCGGACTATGGCTACACCTTC.

At least ten counts were recorded for this clonotype. The J gene is TRBJ2-4, the V gene TRBV12-3 or TRBV12-4, with TRBD2 as a possible D gene (5 bases). The V and J ends lost 6 bases and 4 bases respectively, with 16 bases between them. This CDR3 contains 15 residues. CDR3 coding DNA: TGTGCCAGCAGACCGGTCTGGGGAGAAAAAAACATTCAGTACTTC. Residues: CASRPVWGEKNIQYF.

This clonotype was counted ten times or more. The chain is built from TRBV6-1 and TRBJ1-5; D is ambiguous. CDR3 length equals 16 residues. Trimming shortened V by 2 bases and J by 0 bases, and 11 bases separated the two germline ends. CDR1 MNHNS and CDR2 SASEGT come from the germline V gene. CDR3 sequence: CASSEMGGPSNQPQHF. The CDR3 DNA is TGTGCCAGCAGTGAAATGGGTGGACCTAGCAATCAGCCCCAGCATTTT.

This clonotype was seen at least ten times. The V and J genes are TRBV20-1 and TRBJ2-7; D possibly corresponds to TRBD2 (5 bases). CDR1 and CDR2 (germline): DFQATT, SNEGSKA (reference sequence). The CDR3 spans 15 residues. V dropped 4 bases and J dropped 0 bases, with 16 bases sitting between them. In DNA, the CDR3 is TGCAGTGCTATAGATCGGGGTTCCTACTCCTACGAGCAGTACTTC. The encoded protein is CSAIDRGSYSYEQYF.

In its sample, this clonotype was seen many times. The V and J genes are TRBV20-1 and TRBJ1-2, with unresolved D. Trimming removed 1 base at V and 8 bases at J, with 11 bases between. Germline V CDR1 and CDR2: DFQATT, SNEGSKA (reference sequence). CDR3 length: 12 residues. Here the CDR3 reads CSARGSREGYTF. As DNA, the CDR3 is TGCAGTGCTAGAGGGTCCCGGGAGGGCTACACCTTC.

This clonotype was picked up many times. This chain uses TRBV20-1 with TRBJ2-5; 8 bases line up with TRBD2. CDR3 length: 14 residues. CDR1 is DFQATT and CDR2 is SNEGSKA in the germline V gene (reference sequence). V lost 6 bases, J lost 0 bases, and 6 bases stayed unmatched. CDR3 in DNA: TGCAGTGCGGCCCCGGGAGGGTACCAAGAGACCCAGTACTTC. It codes for CSAAPGGYQETQYF.

This clonotype was detected ten times or more. The genes are TRBV10-1 and TRBJ2-5, with unresolved D. The germline CDR1 and CDR2 sequences are WNHNN and SYGVQD (reference sequence). This CDR3 has 12 amino acids. V lost 4 bases to trimming and J lost 5 bases, with 8 bases between them. The CDR3 sequence: CASSAYGETQYF. The CDR3 DNA reads as TGCGCCAGCAGTGCTTACGGGGAGACCCAGTACTTC.

This clonotype appeared many times. This chain uses TRBV20-1 with TRBJ1-5; D call uncertain. This CDR3 has 13 residues. V was shortened by 3 bases and J by 5 bases, with 11 bases between the two germline ends. Germline CDR1 reads DFQATT; CDR2 reads SNEGSKA (reference sequence). In DNA, the CDR3 is TGCAGTGCTAGGGTGACACTTGATCAGCCCCAGCATTTT. Residues: CSARVTLDQPQHF.